This TCR beta chain was identified during a study of response to subunit inactivated influenza vaccine. The V and J ends lost 2 bases and 5 bases respectively, with 12 bases between them. The CDR3 spans 14 residues. This clonotype was counted many times. No antigen is known for it. TCRdb itself ran the RT-PCR reads through MiXCR, one entry per CDR3 protein. Of a few hundred thousand distinct CDR3 sequences in the sample, 6% to 9% are singletons; the top ten hold roughly 14%. General study results and limits: After each seasonal influenza vaccination, few new T cells are recruited, the authors suggested.

The chain is built from TRBV12-3 or TRBV12-4 and TRBJ2-5, with D possibly matching TRBD1 (6 bases). This receptor was taken from a man between 50 and 70 years old who received an inactivated influenza vaccine. The sequences come from PBMCs from blood, collected roughly 24 months after vaccination. The CDR3 reads CASSLSGRGETQYF. The CDR3, as DNA: TGTGCCAGCAGTTTAAGCGGAAGGGGGGAGACCCAGTACTTC.